Presented here are 12 T cell receptor beta chains from one specimen sequenced in a study of T cell changes during pregnancy in multiple sclerosis. The table came from immunoSEQ multiplex PCR; TCRdb's copy has only in-frame clones and leaves some out. Among some 70,000 clones listed, approximately 92% were seen once. The sample here was CD8+ T cells from peripheral blood mononuclear cells, taken in the third trimester of pregnancy. Every receptor here comes from a female donor in good health, enrolled as a control in a pregnancy study.

Turning to this clone: One end of the junction varies from germline; a read error may be responsible. The identical CDR3 is also encoded by other nucleotide sequences in the sample. The chain links TRBV29-1 to TRBJ1-5, with D possibly TRBD1 on 5 matching bases. There are 13 residues in the CDR3. The germline V gene encodes CDR1 SQVTM and CDR2 ANQGSEA. Here the CDR3 DNA reads TGCAGCGTCGGGGGGACTACTAATCAGCCTCAGCATTTT. Its protein product is CSVGGTTNQPQHF. Variable domain in full (rest from reference TRBV29-1 and TRBJ1-5): SAVISQKPSRDICQRGTSLTIQCQVDSQVTMMFWYRQQPGQSLTLIATANQGSEATYESGFVIDKFPISRPNLTFSTLTVSNMSPEDSSIYLCSVGGTTNQPQHFGDGTRLSIL.

The V call is TRBV29-1, the J call TRBJ1-2, with TRBD1 identical over 9 bases. Per germline, CDR1 SQVTM and CDR2 ANQGSEA. Losses at the gene ends were 2 bases for V and 6 bases for J; bases not matched to a gene: 4. The CDR3 contains 13 residues. The CDR3 nucleotides read TGCAGCGTTGAAACAGGGGGCTTGAATGGCTACACCTTC. Translated: CSVETGGLNGYTF.

The genes are TRBV7-2 and TRBJ1-2, with D unresolved. This CDR3 contains 14 residues. V dropped 0 bases and J dropped 8 bases, with 13 bases sitting between them. Germline values: CDR1 SGHTA, CDR2 FQGNSA. CDR3 nucleotides: TGTGCCAGCAGCTTAGCCCCCAGACTCGACGGCTACACCTTC. Translating gives CASSLAPRLDGYTF.

The genes are TRBV5-6 and TRBJ1-6; D not certain. CDR3 length equals 17 residues. V lost 2 bases, J lost 10 bases, and 22 bases lay in between. From germline, CDR1 is SGHDT and CDR2 YYEEEE. The CDR3 spells CASSFVPIGSGESPLHF. The CDR3 bases are TGTGCCAGCAGCTTTGTTCCGATAGGCAGCGGGGAATCACCCCTCCACTTT.

The gene calls are TRBV4-3 and TRBJ2-1, with a possible D match to TRBD2 (6 bases). CDR3 size: 12 residues. Germline V CDR1 and CDR2: LGHNA, YSLEER. V lost 4 bases to trimming and J lost 9 bases, with 10 bases between them. CDR3 nucleotides: TGCGCCAGCAGCCCGTACGGGGGTGAGCAGTTCTTC. It yields the protein CASSPYGGEQFF.

V is TRBV11-2 and J is TRBJ2-4; 9 bases are a match to TRBD2. V shed 5 bases and J 4 bases; nucleotides not matched to a gene: 9. Germline CDR1 reads SGHAT; CDR2 reads FQNNGV. This CDR3 spans 16 amino acids. The CDR3 DNA sequence: TGTGCCAGCAGCCCCAGGGGTAGCGGGGGTAAAAACATTCAGTACTTC. This sequence encodes CASSPRGSGGKNIQYF. The variable domain in full, completed from reference TRBV11-2 and TRBJ2-4, reads EAGVAQSPRYKIIEKRQSVAFWCNPISGHATLYWYQQILGQGPKLLIQFQNNGVVDDSQLPKDRFSAERLKGVDSTLKIQPAKLEDSAVYLCASSPRGSGGKNIQYFGAGTRLSVL.

The CDR3 coding sequence is TGCGCCAGCAGCTATAGGACAAGCATGAACACTGAAGCTTTCTTT. Its translation: CASSYRTSMNTEAFF. The genes are TRBV4-1 and TRBJ1-1; D may be TRBD1 (5 bases). The ends were cut back, 5 bases at V and 0 bases at J, with 13 bases in the middle. Germline V gene data show CDR1 as MGHRA and CDR2 as YSYEKL. The CDR3 is made up of 15 amino acids.

The chain combines TRBV7-9 with TRBJ2-1; 8 nucleotides align to TRBD2. Unmatched junction bases numbered 6, after V lost 2 bases and J lost 0 bases. The CDR3 totals 17 residues. CDR1 is SEHNR and CDR2 is FQNEAQ in the germline V gene (reference sequence). Here the CDR3 reads CASSLLTGGDSYNEQFF. The CDR3 nucleotides read TGTGCCAGCAGCTTATTAACGGGGGGGGACTCCTACAATGAGCAGTTCTTC. The full variable domain, in which reference TRBV7-9 and TRBJ2-1 provide the parts outside the CDR3, is DTGVSQNPRHKITKRGQNVTFRCDPISEHNRLYWYRQTLGQGPEFLTYFQNEAQLEKSRLLSDRFSAERPKGSFSTLEIQRTEQGDSAMYLCASSLLTGGDSYNEQFFGPGTRLTVL.

This chain connects TRBV15 to TRBJ2-5; a possible D gene is TRBD1 (6 bases). This CDR3 comprises 14 residues. Germline values: CDR1 LNHNV, CDR2 YYDKDF (reference sequence). The germline V and J ends were trimmed by 8 bases and 0 bases, with 13 bases remaining between them. The CDR3 spells CATQGQGYQETQYF. CDR3 nucleotide sequence: TGTGCCACCCAGGGGCAGGGATACCAAGAGACCCAGTACTTC.

The chain recombines TRBV27 with TRBJ2-3; TRBD2 matches 7 bases. V lost 5 bases, J lost 3 bases, and 14 bases stayed unmatched. The CDR3 contains 17 residues. Germline V lookup: CDR1 MNHEY, CDR2 SMNVEV (reference sequence). CDR3 sequence (DNA): TGTGCCAGCAGTCTTACCCTAGCGGAGGGAGTAACAGATACGCAGTATTTT. Its protein is CASSLTLAEGVTDTQYF.

The chain recombines TRBV5-4 with TRBJ1-1; 10 bases align to TRBD1. V was clipped by 5 bases and J by 4 bases; unmatched bases: 5. Per germline, CDR1 SGHNT and CDR2 YYREEE (reference sequence). The CDR3 covers 14 residues. This CDR3 is CASRETGGLTEAFF. As DNA, the CDR3 is TGTGCCAGCAGAGAGACAGGGGGCCTCACTGAAGCTTTCTTT.

The J gene is TRBJ2-7, the V gene TRBV5-6; 10 bases fit TRBD2. The germline V gene encodes CDR1 SGHDT and CDR2 YYEEEE. This CDR3 spans 19 amino acids. Trimming removed 0 bases from V and 3 bases from J; junction bases left unmatched: 15. CDR3 sequence (DNA): TGTGCCAGCAGCTTGGGGGATCCGGCCTATAGCGGGGGGAACTACGAGCAGTACTTC. Amino acid sequence: CASSLGDPAYSGGNYEQYF.